These 19 T cell receptor beta chains came from one sample sequenced in a study of graft-versus-host responses after intestinal transplantation. Sequencing was performed with immunoSEQ multiplex PCR; in TCRdb, only in-frame clones are kept and a portion is missing. The sample yields fewer than 95,000 clones, about 92% seen once. Their recognized antigens are unknown. This sample comprised unstimulated CD8+ T cells sorted from spleen or lymph node cells, obtained before intestinal transplant. The receptors come from a human donor who received an intestinal transplant.

The chain combines TRBV6-1 with TRBJ1-2; no clear D. The germline V and J ends were trimmed by 10 bases and 7 bases, with 13 bases remaining between them. The CDR3 length is 11 residues. Germline V CDR1 and CDR2: MNHNS, SASEGT. The DNA of the CDR3 is TGTGCCATCCGATGGGGAGGTGGCTACACCTTC. Residues: CAIRWGGGYTF.

V and J are TRBV12-5 and TRBJ2-7; TRBD2 matches at 8 bases. The germline gives CDR1 LGHNT, CDR2 FRNRAP. Germline trimming cut 7 bases from V and 2 bases from J; bases unmatched to any gene: 7. The CDR3 loop spans 14 amino acids. CDR3: CASAPDGRAYEQYF. The CDR3 DNA is TGTGCTAGTGCCCCCGACGGGAGGGCCTACGAGCAGTACTTC.

The V gene is TRBV4-3, the J gene TRBJ1-1; D unclear. V was clipped by 3 bases and J by 1 base, with 9 bases between them. The germline gives CDR1 LGHNA, CDR2 YSLEER. The CDR3 has 14 amino acids. CDR3 DNA sequence: TGCGCCAGCAGCCACGGTGACAAGAACACTGAAGCTTTCTTT. This translates into CASSHGDKNTEAFF.

This chain joins TRBV9 and TRBJ1-1, with 8 positions matching TRBD1. Germline lookup yields CDR1 SGDLS and CDR2 YYNGEE. The CDR3 runs to 15 residues. The V gene end was trimmed by 4 bases and the J gene end by 1 base; junction bases not matched to a gene: 6. Written as DNA, the CDR3 is TGTGCCAGCAGCCCAGTGACAGGGGCGAACACTGAAGCTTTCTTT. Residues: CASSPVTGANTEAFF.

The chain has TRBV7-9 and TRBJ2-3; D perhaps matches TRBD1 (5 bases). V was cut by 4 bases and J by 1 base, with 6 bases left in between. Germline V gene lookup returns CDR1 SEHNR and CDR2 FQNEAQ (reference sequence). The CDR3 contains 13 residues. CDR3 DNA sequence: TGTGCCAGCAGCTCCAGGGGCACAGATACGCAGTATTTT. Amino acid sequence: CASSSRGTDTQYF.

Notes on this clone: Other DNA sequences in this sample translate to the same CDR3. This chain connects TRBV4-3 to TRBJ1-6; the D gene is possibly TRBD1 (5 bases). The CDR3 length is 15 residues. The germline CDR1 and CDR2 sequences are LGHNA and YSLEER. The V end lost 0 bases, the J end lost 7 bases, and 10 bases lay between the germline ends. The CDR3 reads CASSQDRGTNSPLHF. DNA for the CDR3: TGCGCCAGCAGCCAAGATCGGGGGACGAATTCACCCCTCCACTTT.

This clone was seen only once. This chain joins TRBV19 and TRBJ2-7, with 9 bases aligning to TRBD2. The CDR3 extends over 15 amino acids. V shed 0 bases, J shed 1 base, and the junction held 1 base outside the gene matches. Germline assignment: CDR1 LNHDA and CDR2 SQIVND (reference sequence). The CDR3 region has the DNA TGTGCCAGTAGTATAGAGAGCGGGGGGTCCTACGAGCAGTACTTC. Translated, it gives CASSIESGGSYEQYF.

The CDR3 region has the DNA TGCGCCAGCAGCCAAGTCTCCCTTGGGAGCGGGGGTAGTCGTGCGTGGTATACGCAGTATTTT. It translates to CASSQVSLGSGGSRAWYTQYF. The gene calls are TRBV4-3 and TRBJ2-3, with 8 bases matching TRBD2. V dropped 1 base and J dropped 7; count of bases not matched to a gene: 25. The CDR3 covers 21 residues. Germline loops: CDR1 LGHNA, CDR2 YSLEER.

This chain uses TRBV6-6 with TRBJ1-1, with a tentative D call TRBD1 (6 bases). The CDR3 has 13 amino acids. Between the trimmed V and J ends, which lost 7 bases and 1 base, there was a span of 10 bases. CDR1 is MNHNY, CDR2 SVGAGI, per germline (reference sequence). The CDR3 DNA reads TGTGCCAGCAACTCAGGGGAGAACACTGAAGCTTTCTTT. Its protein is CASNSGENTEAFF.

The genes are TRBV7-9 and TRBJ2-3, with 11 bases fitting TRBD2. Germline lookup yields CDR1 SEHNR and CDR2 FQNEAQ (reference sequence). The CDR3 covers 15 residues. The ends lost 5 bases at V and 6 bases at J; junction bases unmatched: 7. CDR3 in amino acids: CASSHSGGAVDTQYF. The CDR3 coding sequence is TGTGCCAGCAGCCATAGCGGGGGGGCCGTTGATACGCAGTATTTT.

The J gene is TRBJ1-1, the V gene TRBV19; 10 bases fit TRBD1. The V gene's germline CDR1 is LNHDA and CDR2 SQIVND (reference sequence). This CDR3 is 15 amino acids long. Trimming at V came to 5 bases and at J to 5 bases, leaving 8 bases not matched to a gene. In nucleotides, the CDR3 is TGTGCCAGTAGTTCAAGGACAGGGGGATTTACTGAAGCTTTCTTT. Protein: CASSSRTGGFTEAFF.

The chain uses TRBV4-1 and TRBJ2-7; 12 nucleotides agree with TRBD1. CDR1 MGHRA and CDR2 YSYEKL come from the germline V gene. The CDR3 extends over 15 amino acids. With V trimmed by 0 bases and J by 6 bases, 3 bases remained unmatched. CDR3 nucleotides: TGCGCCAGCAGCCAAGATTGGGGACAGGGGGCCGAGCAGTACTTC. This sequence encodes CASSQDWGQGAEQYF.

Here the CDR3 DNA reads TGCGCCAGCAGCCAAGATAGACAGGGGAACACTGAAGCTTTCTTT. Translated, it gives CASSQDRQGNTEAFF. V usage is TRBV4-3 and J usage is TRBJ1-1; 7 bases match TRBD1. The CDR3 contains 15 residues. Germline V lookup: CDR1 LGHNA, CDR2 YSLEER. V was clipped by 0 bases and J by 1 base; unmatched bases: 2.

As for this clone: Distinct nucleotide sequences in the sample also encode this CDR3. This rearrangement joins TRBV4-3 to TRBJ2-7, with 11 bases identical to TRBD2. Germline CDR1 is LGHNA and CDR2 is YSLEER. V shed 1 base, J shed 2 bases, and the junction held 1 base outside the gene matches. This CDR3 contains 15 residues. The CDR3 protein is CASSQASGGTYEQYF. The CDR3 nucleotides read TGCGCCAGCAGCCAAGCTAGCGGGGGGACCTACGAGCAGTACTTC.

This sequence joins TRBV5-4 and TRBJ1-1; D unclear. Germline lookup yields CDR1 SGHNT and CDR2 YYREEE (reference sequence). The CDR3 covers 16 residues. Trimming left V 0 bases short and J 4 bases short, with 16 bases between. As DNA, the CDR3 is TGTGCCAGCAGCTTGGCCTTTCCTGTATCACTCACTGAAGCTTTCTTT. Encoded protein: CASSLAFPVSLTEAFF. The full variable domain, with the rest looked up from reference TRBV5-4 and TRBJ1-1, is ETGVTQSPTHLIKTRGQQVTLRCSSQSGHNTVSWYQQALGQGPQFIFQYYREEENGRGNFPPRFSGLQFPNYSSELNVNALELDDSALYLCASSLAFPVSLTEAFFGQGTRLTVV.

DNA for the CDR3: TGTGCCAGCAGCGAGGGACAGGGCGTGAACTATGGCTACACCTTC. This translates into CASSEGQGVNYGYTF. The chain links TRBV9 to TRBJ1-2; 9 bases line up with TRBD1. V lost 3 bases to trimming and J lost 2 bases; unmatched junction nucleotides: 5. Germline CDR1 and CDR2: SGDLS and YYNGEE. The CDR3 consists of 15 residues. Combining the CDR3 with reference TRBV9 and TRBJ1-2 gives the whole variable domain DSGVTQTPKHLITATGQRVTLRCSPRSGDLSVYWYQQSLDQGLQFLIQYYNGEERAKGNILERFSAQQFPDLHSELNLSSLELGDSALYFCASSEGQGVNYGYTFGSGTRLTVV.

The chain employs TRBV29-1 and TRBJ1-2; TRBD1 is a possible D gene (5 bases). Trimming pared 2 bases from V and 0 bases from J, leaving 16 bases between. The CDR3 consists of 16 residues. The germline V gene has CDR1 SQVTM and CDR2 ANQGSEA. CDR3 amino acids: CSVESVFDRSNYGYTF. The CDR3 DNA reads as TGCAGCGTTGAATCCGTTTTCGACAGATCTAACTATGGCTACACCTTC.

CDR3 sequence: CASSTSRSFTDTQYF. Here the CDR3 DNA reads TGTGCCAGCTCTACTAGTCGTAGCTTCACAGATACGCAGTATTTT. The chain recombines TRBV7-9 with TRBJ2-3; D perhaps matches TRBD2 (5 bases). CDR3 length: 15 amino acids. V gave up 8 bases and J gave up 2 bases, with 17 bases separating them. Germline V gene lookup returns CDR1 SEHNR and CDR2 FQNEAQ (reference sequence).

The chain joins TRBV27 to TRBJ2-7, with D possibly matching TRBD2 (7 bases). The CDR3 totals 15 residues. CDR1 MNHEY and CDR2 SMNVEV come from the germline V gene (reference sequence). V was shortened by 6 bases and J by 3 bases, with 18 bases between the two germline ends. CDR3 residues: CASRGAGGIYYEQYF. The CDR3 nucleotides read TGTGCCAGCAGGGGGGCCGGGGGGATATACTACGAGCAGTACTTC.